The clone carrying this T cell receptor (beta chain) was recorded once. Its antigen is currently unknown. Trimming removed 7 bases from V and 8 bases from J, with 15 bases in between. The CDR3 has 14 residues. Germline lookup yields CDR1 MNHNS and CDR2 SASEGT. This record comes from a study of OX40 agonist ivuxolimab in advanced cancers. The method was immunoSEQ multiplex PCR; TCRdb's version includes in-frame clones alone and lacks a portion of them. The data hold about 78,000 clones, with about 90% observed a single time. General study results and limits: The CD4+ and CD8+ T cells in the blood had expanded clonally by week 6 at 0.1 to 3.0 mg/kg.

This TCR derives from an adult with an advanced solid tumor such as melanoma, head and neck, liver or kidney cancer. The source material was CD4+ or CD8+ T cells sorted from blood, sampled in a trial of the OX40 agonist ivuxolimab. V gene TRBV6-1 combines with J gene TRBJ1-6; the D is unclear. CDR3 loop: CASTSGPEDSPLHF. The CDR3 bases are TGTGCCAGCACCTCCGGCCCCGAGGATTCACCCCTCCACTTT.